This TCR beta chain emerged from a study of neurological immune-mediated disorders. The CDR3 loop spans 14 amino acids. J gave up 9 bases and V 0 bases, and 1 base lay outside the gene matches. Germline V gives CDR1 SGHAT, CDR2 FQNNGV. This clonotype was recorded at least ten times. TCRdb independently ran MiXCR on the 5' RACE reads; one entry per CDR3 protein. Of about 66,000 distinct CDR3 sequences in the sample, about 3.4% are singletons; the top ten hold about 3.5%. This receptor was taken from a man in his forties or fifties with multiple sclerosis. Sequenced: PBMCs. J is TRBJ2-1 and V is TRBV11-2, with 11 bases lining up with TRBD2. The CDR3 protein is CASSLDSGRVEQFF. The CDR3 DNA is TGTGCCAGCAGCTTAGATAGCGGGAGGGTTGAGCAGTTCTTC. Combining the CDR3 with reference TRBV11-2 and TRBJ2-1 gives the whole variable domain EAGVAQSPRYKIIEKRQSVAFWCNPISGHATLYWYQQILGQGPKLLIQFQNNGVVDDSQLPKDRFSAERLKGVDSTLKIQPAKLEDSAVYLCASSLDSGRVEQFFGPGTRLTVL.